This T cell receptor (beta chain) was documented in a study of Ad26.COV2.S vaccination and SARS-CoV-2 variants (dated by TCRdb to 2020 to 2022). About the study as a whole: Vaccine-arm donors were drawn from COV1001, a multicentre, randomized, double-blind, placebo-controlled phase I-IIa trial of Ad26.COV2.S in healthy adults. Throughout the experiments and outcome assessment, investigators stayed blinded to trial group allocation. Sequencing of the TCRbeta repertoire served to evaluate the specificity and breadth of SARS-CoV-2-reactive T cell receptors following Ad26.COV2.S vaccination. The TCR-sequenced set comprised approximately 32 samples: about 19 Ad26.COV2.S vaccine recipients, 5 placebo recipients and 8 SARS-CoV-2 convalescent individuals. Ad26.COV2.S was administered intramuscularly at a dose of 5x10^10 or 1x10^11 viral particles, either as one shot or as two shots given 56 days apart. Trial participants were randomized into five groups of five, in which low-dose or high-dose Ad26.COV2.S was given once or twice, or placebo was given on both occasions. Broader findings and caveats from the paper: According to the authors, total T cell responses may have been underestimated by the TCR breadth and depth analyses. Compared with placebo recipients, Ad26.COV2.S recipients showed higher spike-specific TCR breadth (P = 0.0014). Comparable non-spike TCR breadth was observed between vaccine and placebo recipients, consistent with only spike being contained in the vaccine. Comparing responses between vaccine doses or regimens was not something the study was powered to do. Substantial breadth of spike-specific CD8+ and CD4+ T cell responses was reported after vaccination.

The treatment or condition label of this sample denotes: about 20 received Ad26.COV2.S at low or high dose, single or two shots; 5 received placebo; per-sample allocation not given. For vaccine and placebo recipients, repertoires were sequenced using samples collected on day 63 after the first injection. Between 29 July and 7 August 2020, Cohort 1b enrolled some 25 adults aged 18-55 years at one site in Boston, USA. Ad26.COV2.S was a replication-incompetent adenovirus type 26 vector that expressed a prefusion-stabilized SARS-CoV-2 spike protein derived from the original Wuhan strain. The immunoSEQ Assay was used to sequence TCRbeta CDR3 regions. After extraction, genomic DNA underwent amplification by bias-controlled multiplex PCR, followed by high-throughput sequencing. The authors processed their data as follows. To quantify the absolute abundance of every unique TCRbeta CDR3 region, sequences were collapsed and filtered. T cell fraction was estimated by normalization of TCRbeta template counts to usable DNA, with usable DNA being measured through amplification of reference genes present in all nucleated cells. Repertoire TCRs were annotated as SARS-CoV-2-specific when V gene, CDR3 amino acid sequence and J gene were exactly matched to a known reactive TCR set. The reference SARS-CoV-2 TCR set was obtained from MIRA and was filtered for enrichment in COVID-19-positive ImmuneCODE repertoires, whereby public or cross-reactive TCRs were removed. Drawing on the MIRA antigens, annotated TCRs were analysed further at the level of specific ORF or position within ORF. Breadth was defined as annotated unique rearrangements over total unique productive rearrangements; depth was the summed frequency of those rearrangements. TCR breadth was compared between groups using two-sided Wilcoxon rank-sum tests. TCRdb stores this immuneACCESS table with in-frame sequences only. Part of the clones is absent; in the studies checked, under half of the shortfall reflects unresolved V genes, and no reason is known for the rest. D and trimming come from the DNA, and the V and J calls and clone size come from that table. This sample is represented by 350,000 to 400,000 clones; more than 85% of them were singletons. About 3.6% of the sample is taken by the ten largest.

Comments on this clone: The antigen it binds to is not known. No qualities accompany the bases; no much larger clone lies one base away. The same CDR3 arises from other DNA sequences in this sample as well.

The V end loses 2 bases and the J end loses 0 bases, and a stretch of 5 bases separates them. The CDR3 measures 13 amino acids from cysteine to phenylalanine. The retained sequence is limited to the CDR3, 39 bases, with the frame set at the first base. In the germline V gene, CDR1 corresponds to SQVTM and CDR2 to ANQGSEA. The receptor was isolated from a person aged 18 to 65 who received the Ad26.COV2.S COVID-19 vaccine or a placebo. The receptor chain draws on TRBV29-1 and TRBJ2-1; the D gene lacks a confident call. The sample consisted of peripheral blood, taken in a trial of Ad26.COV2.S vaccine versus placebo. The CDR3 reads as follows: CSVERSSYNEQFF. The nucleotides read TGCAGCGTTGAACGGAGCTCCTACAATGAGCAGTTCTTC.